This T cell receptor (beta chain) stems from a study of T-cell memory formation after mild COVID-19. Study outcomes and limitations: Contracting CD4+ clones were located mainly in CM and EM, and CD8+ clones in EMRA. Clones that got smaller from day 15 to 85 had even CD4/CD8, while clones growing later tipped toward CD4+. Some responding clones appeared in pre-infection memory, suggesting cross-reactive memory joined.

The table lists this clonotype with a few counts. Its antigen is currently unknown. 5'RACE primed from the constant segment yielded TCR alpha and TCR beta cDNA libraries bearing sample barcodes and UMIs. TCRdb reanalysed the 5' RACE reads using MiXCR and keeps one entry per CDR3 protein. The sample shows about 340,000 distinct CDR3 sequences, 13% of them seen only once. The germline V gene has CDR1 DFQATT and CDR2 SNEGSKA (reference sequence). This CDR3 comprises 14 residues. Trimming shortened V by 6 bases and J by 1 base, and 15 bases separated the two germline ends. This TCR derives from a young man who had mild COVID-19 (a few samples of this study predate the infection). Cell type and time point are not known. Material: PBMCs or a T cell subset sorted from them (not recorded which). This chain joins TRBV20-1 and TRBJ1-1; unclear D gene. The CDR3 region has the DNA TGCAGTGCCCAAAACCGGGCAGGGAACACTGAAGCTTTCTTT. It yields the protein CSAQNRAGNTEAFF.